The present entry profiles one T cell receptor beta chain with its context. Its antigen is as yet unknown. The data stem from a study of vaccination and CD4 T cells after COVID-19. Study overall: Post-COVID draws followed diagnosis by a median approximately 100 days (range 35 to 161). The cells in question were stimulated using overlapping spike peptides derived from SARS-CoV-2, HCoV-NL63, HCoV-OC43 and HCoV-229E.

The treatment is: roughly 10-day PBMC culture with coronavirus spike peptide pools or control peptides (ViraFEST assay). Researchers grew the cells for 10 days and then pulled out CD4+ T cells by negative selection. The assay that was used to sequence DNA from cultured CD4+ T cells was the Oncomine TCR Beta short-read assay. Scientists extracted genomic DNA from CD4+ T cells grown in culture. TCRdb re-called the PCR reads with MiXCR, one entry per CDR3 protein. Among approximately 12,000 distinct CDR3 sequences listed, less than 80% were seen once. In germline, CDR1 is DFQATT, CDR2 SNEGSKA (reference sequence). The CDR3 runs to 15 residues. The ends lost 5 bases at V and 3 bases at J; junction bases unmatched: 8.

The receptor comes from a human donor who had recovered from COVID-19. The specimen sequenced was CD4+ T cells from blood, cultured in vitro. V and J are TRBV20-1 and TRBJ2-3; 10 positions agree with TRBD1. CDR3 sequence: CSAPARQGATDTQYF. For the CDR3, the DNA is TGCAGTGCTCCGGCCCGACAGGGGGCTACAGATACGCAGTATTTT.